These 31 T cell receptor beta chains share one sample of origin, sequenced in a study of cytomegalovirus exposure and HLA in healthy donors. 60 Vbeta and 13 Jbeta primers were used in PCR. Data came from immunoSEQ multiplex PCR; TCRdb stores just in-frame clones and leaves some out. Here the sample spans approximately 94,000 clones, approximately 76% being singletons. Sequenced: PBMCs. The receptors here all came from a young man in good health and CMV-seropositive.

J is TRBJ2-2 and V is TRBV19; possible D gene TRBD1, 6 bases. CDR3 length: 15 amino acids. V was cut by 3 bases and J by 6 bases, with 14 bases left in between. CDR1 and CDR2 (germline): LNHDA, SQIVND (reference sequence). The chain's CDR3 is CASSITVRGPGELFF. DNA of the CDR3: TGTGCCAGTAGTATCACGGTCAGGGGCCCCGGGGAGCTGTTTTTT.

This clone was seen a few times. The rearrangement uses TRBV7-9 and TRBJ1-2; D uncertain. The CDR3 runs 15 residues. Trimming removed 4 bases at V and 1 base at J, with 13 bases between. Germline loops: CDR1 SEHNR, CDR2 FQNEAQ (reference sequence). The CDR3 sequence is CASSSKSLDNYGYTF. For the CDR3, the DNA is TGTGCCAGCAGCTCAAAGTCACTCGATAACTATGGCTACACCTTC.

J is TRBJ1-1 and V is TRBV15, with TRBD1 identical over 9 bases. Trimming cost V 1 base and J 1 base; bases outside gene matches: 1. The CDR3 contains 15 residues. Germline CDR1 LNHNV, CDR2 YYDKDF (reference sequence). This chain's CDR3 is CATSRGDRANTEAFF. The DNA for the CDR3 is TGTGCCACCAGCAGAGGGGACAGGGCGAACACTGAAGCTTTCTTT.

The table lists this clone with a few counts. The gene calls are TRBV6-5 and TRBJ1-2; the match to TRBD1 covers 7 bases. V trimming: 5 bases; J trimming: 7 bases; junction bases outside the gene matches: 4. The CDR3 loop spans 12 amino acids. The germline gives CDR1 MNHEY, CDR2 SVGAGI. The CDR3 protein is CASSEGAIGYTF. The CDR3 nucleotides read TGTGCCAGCAGTGAGGGGGCGATTGGCTACACCTTC.

This chain uses TRBV19 with TRBJ1-1, with D maybe TRBD1 (6 bases). This CDR3 spans 16 amino acids. CDR1 and CDR2 from the germline V gene are LNHDA and SQIVND (reference sequence). Deletions cut 3 bases from V and 3 bases from J, with 17 bases between. The CDR3 sequence: CASSITTGLGYTEAFF. CDR3 in DNA: TGTGCCAGTAGTATTACGACAGGTCTTGGGTACACTGAAGCTTTCTTT.

This chain connects TRBV23-1 to TRBJ1-5; tentatively, D is TRBD1 (6 bases). Being an ORF, TRBV23-1 has a function that is uncertain. The CDR3 runs 15 residues. Trimming removed 3 bases at V and 5 bases at J, with 14 bases between. CDR3 in amino acids: CASSHPSGTYQPQHF. CDR3 in DNA: TGCGCCAGCAGTCATCCGTCCGGGACATATCAGCCCCAGCATTTT.

V gene TRBV7-9 combines with J gene TRBJ2-7; D ambiguous. Trimming removed 4 bases at V and 2 bases at J, with 27 bases between. The CDR3 covers 19 residues. Germline V CDR1 and CDR2: SEHNR, FQNEAQ (reference sequence). CDR3 residues: CASSSAIARPHLLTYEQYF. Written as DNA, the CDR3 is TGTGCCAGCAGCTCTGCGATCGCGCGTCCCCATCTGCTTACCTACGAGCAGTACTTC.

This chain joins TRBV30 and TRBJ1-1, with 7 positions matching TRBD1. The CDR3 extends over 12 amino acids. The germline gives CDR1 GTSNPN, CDR2 SVGIG (reference sequence). J lost 0 bases, V lost 5 bases, and 0 bases had no gene match. The CDR3 loop reads CAWDRVNTEAFF. The CDR3, as DNA: TGTGCCTGGGACAGGGTGAACACTGAAGCTTTCTTT. Full variable domain (remainder filled in from reference TRBV30 and TRBJ1-1): SQTIHQWPATLVQPVGSPLSLECTVEGTSNPNLYWYRQAAGRGLQLLFYSVGIGQISSEVPQNLSASRPQDRQFILSSKKLLLSDSGFYLCAWDRVNTEAFFGQGTRLTVV.

This clone was seen just once. Distinct nucleotide sequences in the sample also encode this CDR3. The V gene is TRBV5-6, the J gene TRBJ1-4; D is perhaps TRBD1 (6 bases). V dropped 0 bases and J dropped 6 bases, with 12 bases sitting between them. The CDR3 extends over 15 amino acids. CDR1 is SGHDT, CDR2 YYEEEE, per germline. CDR3 residues: CASSLVGARDEKLFF. CDR3 coding DNA: TGTGCCAGCAGCTTGGTGGGGGCGCGGGATGAAAAACTGTTTTTT.

The genes are TRBV30 and TRBJ1-4, with 7 bases aligning to TRBD1. The length of the CDR3 is 16 residues. The germline gives CDR1 GTSNPN, CDR2 SVGIG (reference sequence). J gave up 1 base and V 2 bases, and 7 bases lay outside the gene matches. Here the CDR3 reads CAWSKRGRVTNEKLFF. CDR3 bases: TGTGCCTGGAGTAAAAGGGGGCGCGTAACTAATGAAAAACTGTTTTTT.

V and J are TRBV4-3 and TRBJ2-3; D ambiguous. Between the trimmed V and J ends, which lost 3 bases and 3 bases, there was a span of 7 bases. Germline CDR1 LGHNA, CDR2 YSLEER. The CDR3 has 13 residues. CDR3 residues: CASSQFTTDTQYF. The CDR3 DNA reads TGCGCCAGCAGCCAGTTCACAACAGATACGCAGTATTTT.

V is TRBV7-3 and J is TRBJ2-3, with D maybe TRBD1 (7 bases). The CDR3 runs to 16 residues. Germline V gene sequence: CDR1 SGHTA, CDR2 FQGTGA. Trimming cost V 5 bases and J 2 bases, with 17 bases left between them. DNA of the CDR3: TGTGCCAGCAGCCGAGGTGGCAGGGGGGCCACAGATACGCAGTATTTT. Translating gives CASSRGGRGATDTQYF.

This chain uses TRBV4-2 with TRBJ2-3, with TRBD2 matching 12 bases. The CDR3 runs to 18 residues. The V gene end was trimmed by 0 bases and the J gene end by 3 bases; junction bases not matched to a gene: 7. CDR1 LGHNA and CDR2 YNFKEQ come from the germline V gene. The CDR3 loop is CASSQDDLAGGVTDTQYF. The CDR3 DNA is TGTGCCAGCAGCCAAGATGATCTAGCGGGAGGGGTGACAGATACGCAGTATTTT.

The chain carries TRBV9 and TRBJ2-2, with 8 bases lining up with TRBD1. The CDR3 extends over 15 amino acids. Germline assignment: CDR1 SGDLS and CDR2 YYNGEE. With 7 bases clipped from V and 4 bases from J, the junction kept 9 bases outside the gene matches. Written as DNA, the CDR3 is TGTGCCAGCTGCTCAGGGGGCGATAGCACCGGGGAGCTGTTTTTT. It specifies CASCSGGDSTGELFF.

The chain employs TRBV29-1 and TRBJ1-5; TRBD1 matches 7 bases. V lost 4 bases, J lost 7 bases, and 4 bases stayed unmatched. CDR3 size: 12 residues. Germline assignment: CDR1 SQVTM and CDR2 ANQGSEA. CDR3 DNA sequence: TGCAGCGTTGGCAGGGGGAGGCAGCCCCAGCATTTT. Translation: CSVGRGRQPQHF.

CDR3 loop: CASSQNHSPGLAGGPSYEQYF. DNA of the CDR3: TGCGCCAGCAGCCAAAATCATTCACCGGGACTAGCGGGAGGGCCCAGCTACGAGCAGTACTTC. The chain is built from TRBV4-3 and TRBJ2-7; 16 bases align to TRBD2. Unmatched junction bases numbered 16, after V lost 2 bases and J lost 3 bases. Per germline, CDR1 LGHNA and CDR2 YSLEER. The CDR3 is made up of 21 amino acids.

In its sample, this clone was seen once. V usage is TRBV4-1 and J usage is TRBJ1-5, with TRBD1 matching 10 bases. V lost 1 base to trimming and J lost 6 bases; unmatched junction nucleotides: 6. Germline V lookup: CDR1 MGHRA, CDR2 YSYEKL. This CDR3 has 16 amino acids. The CDR3 protein is CASSQVTGGVGQPQHF. In nucleotides, the CDR3 is TGCGCCAGCAGCCAAGTGACAGGGGGCGTTGGTCAGCCCCAGCATTTT.

This clone was picked up a small number of times. The V call is TRBV7-2, the J call TRBJ1-5; a weak D match, TRBD1 (6 bases). Trimming stripped 5 bases from V and 7 bases from J, with 15 bases between. CDR1 and CDR2 (germline): SGHTA, FQGNSA. The CDR3 totals 14 residues. The CDR3 bases are TGTGCCAGCAGCCTCGGCGGGGGGCCCCAGCCCCAGCATTTT. It codes for CASSLGGGPQPQHF.

V is TRBV5-6 and J is TRBJ2-2; no definite D call. The germline CDR1 and CDR2 sequences are SGHDT and YYEEEE. This CDR3 has 16 residues. V lost 4 bases and J lost 4, with 17 bases in between. In DNA form, the CDR3 reads TGTGCCAGCAGCATTAAGGAGCGTGGAATCACCGGGGAGCTGTTTTTT. Its translation is CASSIKERGITGELFF.

V gene TRBV15 combines with J gene TRBJ1-1, with TRBD1 identical over 7 bases. Germline V gene lookup returns CDR1 LNHNV and CDR2 YYDKDF (reference sequence). V lost 5 bases and J lost 7; bases outside the gene matches: 7. The CDR3 totals 13 residues. This chain's CDR3 is CATSSRQGIEAFF. CDR3 nucleotides: TGTGCCACCAGCTCCCGACAGGGAATTGAAGCTTTCTTT. Together with reference TRBV15 and TRBJ1-1, the CDR3 gives the full variable domain: DAMVIQNPRYQVTQFGKPVTLSCSQTLNHNVMYWYQQKSSQAPKLLFHYYDKDFNNEADTPDNFQSRRPNTSFCFLDIRSPGLGDTAMYLCATSSRQGIEAFFGQGTRLTVV.

The chain couples TRBV19 to TRBJ1-5; perhaps TRBD1 as D (5 bases). Trimming shortened V by 4 bases and J by 0 bases, and 22 bases separated the two germline ends. The CDR3 is 19 amino acids. Germline CDR1 is LNHDA and CDR2 is SQIVND (reference sequence). The CDR3 DNA reads as TGTGCCAGTAGTACCCGCCTAAGGGGCCGGAGGGGTAGCAATCAGCCCCAGCATTTT. Translating it yields CASSTRLRGRRGSNQPQHF.

The chain couples TRBV6-5 to TRBJ2-7; unclear D gene. V was trimmed by 5 bases and J by 7 bases, leaving 9 bases between them. The germline V gene encodes CDR1 MNHEY and CDR2 SVGAGI. This CDR3 has 11 amino acids. CDR3 sequence reads: CASSLDGEQYF. DNA of the CDR3: TGTGCCAGCAGTCTCGACGGGGAGCAGTACTTC.

Written as DNA, the CDR3 is TGTGCCAGCAGCAAAGAGACAGGTCCCTTAGAAGCTTTCTTT. It specifies CASSKETGPLEAFF. The chain uses TRBV21-1 and TRBJ1-1; the table's D gene call, TRBD1, was not cross checked with the DNA. TRBV21-1 is deemed a pseudogene. This CDR3 is 14 amino acids long.

The V and J genes are TRBV4-3 and TRBJ2-7; D possibly corresponds to TRBD1 (5 bases). Germline values: CDR1 LGHNA, CDR2 YSLEER. The CDR3 covers 16 residues. Trimming stripped 0 bases from V and 3 bases from J, with 15 bases between. The CDR3 is CASSQDRGVGDYEQYF. DNA for the CDR3: TGCGCCAGCAGCCAAGATCGTGGGGTAGGGGACTACGAGCAGTACTTC.

The chain recombines TRBV7-6 with TRBJ2-7; 9 positions agree with TRBD2. This CDR3 comprises 14 residues. In germline, CDR1 is SGHVS, CDR2 FNYEAQ. The V segment lost 5 bases and the J segment 0 bases; nucleotides outside the gene matches: 2. In DNA, the CDR3 is TGTGCCAGCAGCCCGGGACTAGCCTCCTACGAGCAGTACGTC. Translated, it gives CASSPGLASYEQYV.

This chain links TRBV2 with TRBJ1-3; 10 bases are shared with TRBD1. Looked up from germline, CDR1 is SNHLY and CDR2 is FYNNEI. The CDR3 runs 15 residues. Unmatched junction bases numbered 8, after V lost 6 bases and J lost 6 bases. CDR3 protein: CASSPGTGEVNTIYF. The CDR3 nucleotides read TGTGCCAGCAGCCCCGGGACAGGGGAGGTAAACACCATATATTTT.

V and J are TRBV5-1 and TRBJ2-1; the match to TRBD2 covers 9 bases. The ends lost 4 bases at V and 7 bases at J; junction bases unmatched: 9. The CDR3 contains 15 residues. Germline V CDR1 and CDR2: SGHRS, YFSETQ. As DNA, the CDR3 is TGCGCCAGCAGCCCGCTGGGCGGGGGGGGGAATGAGCAGTTCTTC. It encodes CASSPLGGGGNEQFF.

The CDR3 sequence: CASSPTGDFNTEAFF. The CDR3 DNA is TGTGCCAGCAGCCCCACGGGGGACTTTAACACTGAAGCTTTCTTT. J is TRBJ1-1 and V is TRBV7-3; TRBD1 might be the D (5 bases). The CDR3 runs 15 residues. Looked up from germline, CDR1 is SGHTA and CDR2 is FQGTGA. V lost 5 bases, J lost 2 bases, and 15 bases lay in between.

This clone showed up just once. The chain carries TRBV5-6 and TRBJ2-1; D is ambiguous. Germline CDR1 reads SGHDT; CDR2 reads YYEEEE. This CDR3 comprises 13 residues. Trimming removed 0 bases at V and 7 bases at J, with 8 bases between. The DNA of the CDR3 is TGTGCCAGCAGCTTGGTGTCTAGTAATGAGCAGTTCTTC. This encodes CASSLVSSNEQFF.

This clone came up a few times. The chain carries TRBV27 and TRBJ2-7; the match to TRBD1 covers 7 bases. This CDR3 has 15 amino acids. Trimming took 6 bases from V and 0 from J; bases not matched to a gene: 8. In germline, CDR1 is MNHEY, CDR2 SMNVEV (reference sequence). This CDR3 reads CASRGGQPSSYEQYF. CDR3 coding DNA: TGTGCCAGCAGAGGGGGACAGCCGAGCTCCTACGAGCAGTACTTC.

This chain uses TRBV6-1 with TRBJ2-7; D may be TRBD1 (7 bases). Looked up from germline, CDR1 is MNHNS and CDR2 is SASEGT. Trimming took 6 bases from V and 5 from J, leaving 20 bases between them. The CDR3 has 15 amino acids. CDR3 residues: CASRYGQAGFDEQYF. CDR3 sequence (DNA): TGTGCCAGCAGGTACGGACAGGCGGGGTTCGACGAGCAGTACTTC.